This T cell receptor beta chain originates from a study of CD8+CD57+ T cells in acquired aplastic anemia. Study background: The average for DNA from sorted CD4+ and CD8+ cells was around 3.5 ug. Roughly 10.8 million reads were obtained on average for healthy donor CD4+ cells. Broader study findings: Between the patient and control groups, CD8+ Simpson's diversity did not differ significantly. Shared by patients and controls, around 27 CD8+ CDR3s were abundant in patients.

Trimming removed 4 bases at V and 5 bases at J, with 7 bases between. The CDR3 loop spans 11 amino acids. Germline V lookup: CDR1 SGHKS, CDR2 YYEKEE (reference sequence). Points on this clonotype: Its matching antigen is unknown.

Profiling of TCR beta VDJ combinations and CDR3 sequences used genomic DNA as template. One entry per CDR3 protein, called by TCRdb with MiXCR from the reads. This table holds about 210,000 distinct CDR3 sequences, approximately 60% found once. J is TRBJ2-7 and V is TRBV5-5, with D possibly TRBD2 on 5 matching bases. Sample: sorted CD4+, CD8+, or CD8+CD57+ T cells (not recorded which) from PBMCs. This TCR was sampled from a human donor in good health. CDR3 in amino acids: CASSQRDEQYF. CDR3 coding DNA: TGTGCCAGCAGCCAGAGGGACGAGCAGTACTTC.